This T cell receptor (beta chain) stems from a study of cytomegalovirus exposure and HLA in healthy donors. Study-level results: Later examination showed HLA-associated TCR beta chains had greater clonal expansion than equally common others. Association with HLA alleles at 0.05 false discovery rate was found for 16,951 TCR beta sequences in a later analysis. Within an earlier analysis, most TCR beta V segments proved productive either about 87% or about 30% of the time.

With 3 bases removed from V and 2 bases from J, the gap between germline ends came to 8 bases. The CDR3 has 15 amino acids. Germline loops: CDR1 SGHTA, CDR2 FQGNSA. The study ran its PCR with 60 Vbeta and 13 Jbeta primers. Assay used: immunoSEQ multiplex PCR; TCRdb lists only in-frame clones, some missing. The sample carries about 150,000 clones, 78% recorded once. In its sample, this clone was seen a few times. Its antigen is as yet unknown. Sequenced material: PBMCs. The chain carries TRBV7-2 and TRBJ2-6; D might be TRBD2 (6 bases). This TCR derives from a middle-aged woman in good health and CMV-seronegative. CDR3 coding DNA: TGTGCCAGCAGCTTGGGGGGTACTGGGGCCAACGTCCTGACTTTC. Its protein is CASSLGGTGANVLTF.